The T cell receptor beta chain under discussion was sequenced for a study of CD8 T cells in acute hepatitis C reinfection. Overall study findings and caveats: Overrepresentation in the naive pool did not explain the preferential TRBV04 and TRBV06 usage seen in all groups. Diversity was high, without significant differences between resolver and chronic groups.

CDR1 MNHEY and CDR2 SMNVEV come from the germline V gene (reference sequence). V lost 8 bases to trimming and J lost 12 bases, with 29 bases between them. The length of the CDR3 is 16 residues. Profiling relied on immunoSEQ multiplex PCR, and the TCRdb table lists in-frame clones only, not all of them. Of 38,000 or so clones in the sample, around 87% were seen once. As concerns this clone: The antigen is not known.

Noted time point: naive CD8 control sorted from an acute-time-point sample. Donors were people who inject drugs, followed every 3 months. Acute primary HCV infection: positive HCV RNA or antibody test after negative test within 24 weeks. What was sequenced was naive CD8+ T cells from PBMCs. The V call is TRBV27, the J call TRBJ2-1; possible D gene TRBD2, 5 bases. The TCR sequence derives from a man in his thirties or forties with chronic hepatitis C. The CDR3, as DNA: TGTGCCAGCTCCCCTGGAGGCGGTAGGGATCGGGAAGGGCAGTTCTTC. Translating it yields CASSPGGGRDREGQFF.